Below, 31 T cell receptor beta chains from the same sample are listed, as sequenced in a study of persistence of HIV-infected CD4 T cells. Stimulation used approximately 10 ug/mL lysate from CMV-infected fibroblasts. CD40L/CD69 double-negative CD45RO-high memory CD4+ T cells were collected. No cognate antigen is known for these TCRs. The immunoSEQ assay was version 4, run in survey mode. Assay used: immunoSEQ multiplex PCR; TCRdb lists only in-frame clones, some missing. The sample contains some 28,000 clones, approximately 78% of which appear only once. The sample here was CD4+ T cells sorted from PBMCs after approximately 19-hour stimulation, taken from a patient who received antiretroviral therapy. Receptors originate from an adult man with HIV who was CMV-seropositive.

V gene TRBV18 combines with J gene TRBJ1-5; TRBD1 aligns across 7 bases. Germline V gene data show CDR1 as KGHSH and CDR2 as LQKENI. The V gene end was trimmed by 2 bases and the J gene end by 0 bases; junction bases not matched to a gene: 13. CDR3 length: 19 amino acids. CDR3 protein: CASSPSVSGQLNSNQPQHF. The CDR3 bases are TGTGCCAGCTCACCATCGGTGTCGGGACAGCTAAATAGCAATCAGCCCCAGCATTTT.

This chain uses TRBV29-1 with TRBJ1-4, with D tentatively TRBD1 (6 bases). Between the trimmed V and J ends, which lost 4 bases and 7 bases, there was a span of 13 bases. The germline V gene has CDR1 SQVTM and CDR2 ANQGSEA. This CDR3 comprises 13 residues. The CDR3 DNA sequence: TGCAGCGTTGTTGGCAGGGGAGGTGAAAAACTGTTTTTT. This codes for CSVVGRGGEKLFF.

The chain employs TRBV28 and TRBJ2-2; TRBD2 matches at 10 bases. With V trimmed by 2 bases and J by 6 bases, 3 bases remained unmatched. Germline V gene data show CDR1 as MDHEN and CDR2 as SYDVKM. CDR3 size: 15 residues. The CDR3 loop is CASSLRLAGAGELFF. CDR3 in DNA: TGTGCCAGCAGTTTAAGACTAGCGGGCGCCGGGGAGCTGTTTTTT.

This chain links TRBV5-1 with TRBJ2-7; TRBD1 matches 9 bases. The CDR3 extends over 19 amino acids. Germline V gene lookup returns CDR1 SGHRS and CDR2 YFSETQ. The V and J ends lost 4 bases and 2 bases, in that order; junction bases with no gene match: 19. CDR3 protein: CASSRSPGTGWSGPYEQYF. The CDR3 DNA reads TGCGCCAGCAGCCGGTCCCCCGGGACAGGGTGGTCTGGCCCCTACGAGCAGTACTTC.

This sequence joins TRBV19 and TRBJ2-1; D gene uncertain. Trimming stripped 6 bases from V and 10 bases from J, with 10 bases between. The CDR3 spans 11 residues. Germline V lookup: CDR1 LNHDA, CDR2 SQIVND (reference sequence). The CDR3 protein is CASRDRAEQFF. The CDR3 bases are TGTGCCAGTAGAGACCGGGCGGAGCAGTTCTTC.

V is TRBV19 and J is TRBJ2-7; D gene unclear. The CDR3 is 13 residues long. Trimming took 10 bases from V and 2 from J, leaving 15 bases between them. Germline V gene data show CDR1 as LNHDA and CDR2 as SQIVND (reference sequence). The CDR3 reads CATWVGSTYEQYF. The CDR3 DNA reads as TGTGCCACCTGGGTCGGCAGCACCTACGAGCAGTACTTC. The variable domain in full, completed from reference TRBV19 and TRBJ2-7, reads DGGITQSPKYLFRKEGQNVTLSCEQNLNHDAMYWYRQDPGQGLRLIYYSQIVNDFQKGDIAEGYSVSREKKESFPLTVTSAQKNPTAFYLCATWVGSTYEQYFGPGTRLTVT.

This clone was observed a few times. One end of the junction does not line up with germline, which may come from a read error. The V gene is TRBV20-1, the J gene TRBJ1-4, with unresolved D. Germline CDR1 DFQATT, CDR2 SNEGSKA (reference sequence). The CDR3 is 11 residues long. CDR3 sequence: CALNRNEKLFF. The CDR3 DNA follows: TGTGCTCTAAACCGGAATGAAAAACTGTTTTTT.

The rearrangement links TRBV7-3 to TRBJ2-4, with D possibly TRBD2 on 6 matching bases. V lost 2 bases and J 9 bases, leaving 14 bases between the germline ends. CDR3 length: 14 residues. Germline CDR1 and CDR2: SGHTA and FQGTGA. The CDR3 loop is CASSLGGDWAIQYF. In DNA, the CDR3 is TGTGCCAGCAGCTTAGGTGGGGACTGGGCCATTCAGTACTTC. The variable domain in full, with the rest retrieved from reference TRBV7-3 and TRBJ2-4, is GAGVSQTPSNKVTEKGKYVELRCDPISGHTALYWYRQSLGQGPEFLIYFQGTGAADDSGLPNDRFFAVRPEGSVSTLKIQRTERGDSAVYLCASSLGGDWAIQYFGAGTRLSVL.

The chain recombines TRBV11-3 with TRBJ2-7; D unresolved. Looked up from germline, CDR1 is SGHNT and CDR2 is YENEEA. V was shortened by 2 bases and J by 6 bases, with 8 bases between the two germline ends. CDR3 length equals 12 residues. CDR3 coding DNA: TGTGCCAGCAGCTTATCCTGGGGCGAGCAGTACTTC. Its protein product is CASSLSWGEQYF.

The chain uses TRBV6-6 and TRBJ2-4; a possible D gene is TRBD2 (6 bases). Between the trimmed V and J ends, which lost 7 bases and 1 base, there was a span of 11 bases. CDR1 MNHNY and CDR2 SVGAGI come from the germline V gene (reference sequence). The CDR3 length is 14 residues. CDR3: CASTPEGAKNIQYF. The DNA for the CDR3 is TGTGCCAGCACCCCGGAGGGGGCCAAAAACATTCAGTACTTC.

CDR3 amino acids: CAIYTDIGNTIYF. Written as DNA, the CDR3 is TGTGCCATATACACGGACATTGGAAACACCATATATTTT. The rearrangement uses TRBV30 and TRBJ1-3; maybe TRBD1 (5 bases). The CDR3 sequence is 13 residues long. CDR1 GTSNPN and CDR2 SVGIG come from the germline V gene (reference sequence). V lost 8 bases, J lost 3 bases, and 14 bases lay in between.

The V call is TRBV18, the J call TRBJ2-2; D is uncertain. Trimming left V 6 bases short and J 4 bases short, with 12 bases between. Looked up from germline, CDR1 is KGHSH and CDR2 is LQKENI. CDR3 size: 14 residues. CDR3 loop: CASSSSNPTGELFF. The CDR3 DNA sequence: TGTGCCAGCTCTTCTTCCAACCCCACCGGGGAGCTGTTTTTT.

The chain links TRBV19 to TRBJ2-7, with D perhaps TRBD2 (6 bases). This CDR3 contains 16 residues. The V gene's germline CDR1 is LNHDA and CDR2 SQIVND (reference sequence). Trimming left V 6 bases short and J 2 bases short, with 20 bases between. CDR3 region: CASRVRQLAPPYEQYF. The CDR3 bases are TGTGCCAGTAGAGTCCGCCAACTAGCACCTCCCTACGAGCAGTACTTC.

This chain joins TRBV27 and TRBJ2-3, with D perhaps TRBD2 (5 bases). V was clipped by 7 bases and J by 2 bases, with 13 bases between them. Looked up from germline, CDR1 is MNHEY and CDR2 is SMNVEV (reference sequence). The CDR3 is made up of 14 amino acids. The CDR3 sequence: CASTRAGVTDTQYF. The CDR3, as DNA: TGTGCCAGCACCCGGGCGGGCGTCACAGATACGCAGTATTTT.

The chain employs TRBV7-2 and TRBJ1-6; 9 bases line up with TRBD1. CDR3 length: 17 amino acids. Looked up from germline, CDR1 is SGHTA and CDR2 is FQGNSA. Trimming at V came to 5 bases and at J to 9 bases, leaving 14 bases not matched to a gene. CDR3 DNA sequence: TGTGCCAGCAGCCTAGTTTCGGACAGGGGATCAGGTTCACCCCTCCACTTT. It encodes CASSLVSDRGSGSPLHF.

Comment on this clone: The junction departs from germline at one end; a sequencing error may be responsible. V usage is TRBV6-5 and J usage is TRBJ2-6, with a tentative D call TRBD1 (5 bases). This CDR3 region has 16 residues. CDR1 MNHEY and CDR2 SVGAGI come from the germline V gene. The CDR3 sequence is CASSSTGRPGANVPTF. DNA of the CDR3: TGTGCCAGCAGTTCCACAGGCCGCCCTGGGGCCAACGTCCCGACTTTC.

In nucleotides, the CDR3 is TGTGCCAGCAGCTTAACCGCGACAGGACTTCTCGATACGCAGTATTTT. Its protein product is CASSLTATGLLDTQYF. This chain uses TRBV7-3 with TRBJ2-3; weak D call: TRBD1 (6 bases). CDR1 SGHTA and CDR2 FQGTGA come from the germline V gene. This CDR3 region has 16 residues. V was shortened by 0 bases and J by 6 bases, with 16 bases between the two germline ends.

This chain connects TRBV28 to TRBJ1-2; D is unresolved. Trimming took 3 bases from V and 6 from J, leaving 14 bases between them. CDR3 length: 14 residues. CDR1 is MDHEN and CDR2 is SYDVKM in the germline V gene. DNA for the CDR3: TGTGCCAGCAGTTTTCCTACCCCGGGAAATGGCTACACCTTC. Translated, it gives CASSFPTPGNGYTF.

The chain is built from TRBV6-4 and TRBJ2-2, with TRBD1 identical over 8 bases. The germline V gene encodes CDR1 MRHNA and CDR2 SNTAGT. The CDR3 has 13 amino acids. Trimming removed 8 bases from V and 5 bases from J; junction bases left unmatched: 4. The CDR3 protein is CASSDRGTGELFF. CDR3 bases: TGTGCCAGCTCCGACAGGGGAACCGGGGAGCTGTTTTTT.

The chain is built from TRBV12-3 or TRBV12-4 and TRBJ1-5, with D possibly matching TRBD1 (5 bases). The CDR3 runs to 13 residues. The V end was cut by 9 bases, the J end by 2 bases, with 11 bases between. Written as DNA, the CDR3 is TGTGCCAGTGCAGGGATGGGCAATCAGCCCCAGCATTTT. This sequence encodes CASAGMGNQPQHF.

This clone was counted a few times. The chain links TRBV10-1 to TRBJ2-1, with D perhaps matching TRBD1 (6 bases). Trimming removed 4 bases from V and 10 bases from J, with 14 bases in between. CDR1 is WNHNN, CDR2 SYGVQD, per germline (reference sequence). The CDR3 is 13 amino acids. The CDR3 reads CASSGWGRGEQFF. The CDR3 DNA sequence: TGCGCCAGCAGTGGGTGGGGGCGCGGGGAGCAGTTCTTC.

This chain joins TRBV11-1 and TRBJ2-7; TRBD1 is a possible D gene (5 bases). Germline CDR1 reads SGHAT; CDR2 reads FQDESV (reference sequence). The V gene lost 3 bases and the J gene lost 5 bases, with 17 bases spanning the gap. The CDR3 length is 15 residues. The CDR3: CASSFLLPGLDEQYF. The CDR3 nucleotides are TGTGCCAGCAGCTTTTTACTTCCAGGGTTGGACGAGCAGTACTTC. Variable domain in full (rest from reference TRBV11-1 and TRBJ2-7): EAEVAQSPRYKITEKSQAVAFWCDPISGHATLYWYRQILGQGPELLVQFQDESVVDDSQLPKDRFSAERLKGVDSTLKIQPAELGDSAMYLCASSFLLPGLDEQYFGPGTRLTVT.

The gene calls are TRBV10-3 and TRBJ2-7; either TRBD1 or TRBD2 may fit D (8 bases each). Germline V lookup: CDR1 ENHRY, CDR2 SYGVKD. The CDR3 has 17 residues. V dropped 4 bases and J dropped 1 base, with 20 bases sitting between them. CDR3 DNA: TGTGCCATCAGTGGGCCAGGGGGCGGGGGGAATTCCTACGAGCAGTACTTC. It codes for CAISGPGGGGNSYEQYF.

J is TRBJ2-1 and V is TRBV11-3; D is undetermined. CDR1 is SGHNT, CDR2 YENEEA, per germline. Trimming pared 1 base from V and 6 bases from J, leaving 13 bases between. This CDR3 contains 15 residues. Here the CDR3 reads CASSLGSVRGNEQFF. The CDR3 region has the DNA TGTGCCAGCAGCTTAGGATCGGTCCGCGGCAATGAGCAGTTCTTC.

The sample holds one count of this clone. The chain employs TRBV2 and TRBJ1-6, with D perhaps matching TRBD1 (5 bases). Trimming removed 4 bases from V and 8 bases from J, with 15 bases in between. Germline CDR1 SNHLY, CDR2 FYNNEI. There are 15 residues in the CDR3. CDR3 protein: CASSAGRQGDSPLHF. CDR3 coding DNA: TGTGCCAGCAGTGCAGGGAGGCAGGGCGATTCACCCCTCCACTTT.

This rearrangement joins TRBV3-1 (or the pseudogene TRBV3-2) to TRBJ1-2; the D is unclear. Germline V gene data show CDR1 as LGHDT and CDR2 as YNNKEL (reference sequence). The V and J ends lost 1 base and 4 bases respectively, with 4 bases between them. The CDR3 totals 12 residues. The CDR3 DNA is TGTGCCAGCAGCCAAGCCTCCTATGGCTACACCTTC. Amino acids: CASSQASYGYTF.

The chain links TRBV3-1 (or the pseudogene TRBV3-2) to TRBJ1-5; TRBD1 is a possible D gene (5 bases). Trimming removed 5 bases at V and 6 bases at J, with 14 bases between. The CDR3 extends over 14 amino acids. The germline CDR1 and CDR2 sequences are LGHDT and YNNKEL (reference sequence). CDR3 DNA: TGTGCCAGCAGCTCTAAGGGGTTTGGTCAGCCCCAGCATTTT. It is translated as CASSSKGFGQPQHF.

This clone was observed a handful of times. CDR3 DNA sequence: TGTGCCAGCAGCCCTAGGGGAGAGTCCTACAATGAGCAGTTCTTC. Its protein product is CASSPRGESYNEQFF. V gene TRBV11-1 combines with J gene TRBJ2-1, with D perhaps assigned TRBD1 or TRBD2 (5 bases each). The CDR3 loop spans 15 amino acids. Trimming left V 5 bases short and J 1 base short, with 12 bases between. Germline V CDR1 and CDR2: SGHAT, FQDESV (reference sequence).

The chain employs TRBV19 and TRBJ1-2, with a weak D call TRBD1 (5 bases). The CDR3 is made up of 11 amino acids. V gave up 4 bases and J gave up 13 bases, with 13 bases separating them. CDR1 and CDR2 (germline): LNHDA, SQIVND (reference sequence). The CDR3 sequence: CASSKRDVPTF. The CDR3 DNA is TGTGCCAGTAGTAAACGGGACGTCCCCACCTTC.

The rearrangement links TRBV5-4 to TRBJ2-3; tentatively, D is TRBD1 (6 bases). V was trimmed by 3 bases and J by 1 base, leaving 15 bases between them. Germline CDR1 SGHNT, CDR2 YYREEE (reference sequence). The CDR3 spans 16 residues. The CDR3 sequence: CASSSKDRLGTDTQYF. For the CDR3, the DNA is TGTGCCAGCAGCTCGAAAGACAGGTTGGGCACAGATACGCAGTATTTT.

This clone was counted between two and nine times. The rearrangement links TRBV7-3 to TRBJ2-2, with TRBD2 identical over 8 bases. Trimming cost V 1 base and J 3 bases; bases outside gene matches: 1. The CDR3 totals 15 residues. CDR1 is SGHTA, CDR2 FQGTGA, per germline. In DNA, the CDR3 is TGTGCCAGCAGCTTAAGGCGGGGGGACACCGGGGAGCTGTTTTTT. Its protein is CASSLRRGDTGELFF.